The rows below give T cell receptor beta chains drawn from one sample of a study of post-analysis software for immune sequencing data. From the PCR reads, TCRdb called clonotypes with MiXCR, one entry per CDR3 protein. The sample has 250,000 to 300,000 distinct CDR3 sequences; approximately 34% are singletons. Sequencing was performed on blood. The receptors were sampled from a girl aged 5-17 years with multiple sclerosis. Each CDR3 is given with its conserved first and last residue. Each record gives: D gene, J gene, V gene, clone size, CDR3 protein, CDR3 DNA. The D gene is left open where the match is weak. The size of a clone is reported for some rows only, either as once, few or many, or as a class for expanded clones.

-	TRBJ2-5	TRBV20-1	-	CSERDWGEETQYF	TGCAGTGAGAGAGATTGGGGAGAAGAGACCCAGTACTTC
TRBD2	TRBJ2-7	TRBV9	-	CASSDPRLADYNEQYF	TGTGCCAGCAGTGACCCAAGACTAGCGGACTACAATGAGCAGTACTTC
TRBD1	TRBJ1-1	TRBV7-9	few	CASRPQGAGEAFF	TGTGCCAGCAGACCTCAGGGGGCCGGTGAAGCTTTCTTT
-	TRBJ2-4	TRBV20-1	-	CSARDWQLNIQYF	TGCAGTGCTAGAGATTGGCAGCTAAACATTCAGTACTTC
-	TRBJ1-5	TRBV20-1	many	CSAKQAVDSNQPQHF	TGCAGTGCAAAGCAGGCAGTCGATAGCAATCAGCCCCAGCATTTT
TRBD1	TRBJ2-3	TRBV5-5	many	CASSLARGPDTQYF	TGTGCCAGCAGCTTGGCCAGGGGGCCAGATACGCAGTATTTT
-	TRBJ2-7	TRBV27	many	CASSSLSSYEQYF	TGTGCCAGCAGTTCCCTGAGCTCCTACGAGCAGTACTTC
-	TRBJ2-6	TRBV12-3/TRBV12-4	-	CASSSSGSGANVLTF	TGTGCCAGCAGTTCGTCCGGGTCTGGGGCCAACGTCCTGACTTTC
-	TRBJ1-1	TRBV28	many	CASSWTANTEAFF	TGTGCCAGCAGCTGGACAGCGAACACTGAAGCTTTCTTT
TRBD1	TRBJ1-1	TRBV5-1	-	CASSLGLGQGGTEAFF	TGCGCCAGCAGCTTGGGCCTAGGACAGGGAGGCACTGAAGCTTTCTTT
-	TRBJ2-2	TRBV5-1	-	CASSYRTQGGTGELFF	TGCGCCAGCAGCTATAGGACGCAGGGCGGAACCGGGGAGCTGTTTTTT
TRBD1	TRBJ2-1	TRBV5-6	many	CASSLVGQGSYNEQFF	TGTGCCAGCAGCTTGGTGGGACAGGGGAGCTACAATGAGCAGTTCTTC
-	TRBJ1-1	TRBV6-5	-	CASGLMGTEAFF	TGTGCCAGCGGTCTGATGGGCACTGAAGCTTTCTTT
TRBD2	TRBJ2-1	TRBV10-3	many	CAISEILAGGNEQFF	TGTGCCATCAGTGAAATACTAGCGGGAGGCAATGAGCAGTTCTTC
-	TRBJ2-1	TRBV12-3/TRBV12-4	-	CASSFPPGEQFF	TGTGCCAGCAGTTTCCCCCCCGGTGAGCAGTTCTTC
TRBD2	TRBJ2-5	TRBV3-1	many	CASSPVAGVETQYF	TGTGCCAGCAGCCCAGTAGCGGGAGTGGAGACCCAGTACTTC
-	TRBJ2-4	TRBV30	-	CAWSVGVAKNIQYF	TGTGCCTGGAGTGTAGGGGTTGCCAAAAACATTCAGTACTTC
TRBD2	TRBJ2-3	TRBV20-1	-	CSAISVGGRNTQYF	TGCAGTGCTATAAGCGTGGGGGGGAGGAATACGCAGTATTTT
-	TRBJ2-5	TRBV15	many	CATSGGPSGQETQYF	TGTGCCACCAGCGGGGGCCCCAGCGGGCAAGAGACCCAGTACTTC
-	TRBJ1-6	TRBV20-1	many	CSAVPGQLGSYNSPLHF	TGCAGTGCCGTGCCGGGACAACTAGGCTCCTATAATTCACCCCTCCACTTT
-	TRBJ1-1	TRBV28	-	CASIRGAENTEAFF	TGTGCCAGCATTCGTGGGGCGGAGAACACTGAAGCTTTCTTT
TRBD2	TRBJ2-3	TRBV29-1	-	CSVPLAGLADTQYF	TGCAGCGTCCCCCTAGCGGGGCTCGCAGATACGCAGTATTTT
-	TRBJ1-5	TRBV28	many	CASSIRQNYQPQHF	TGTGCCAGCAGTATCAGACAGAATTATCAGCCCCAGCATTTT
-	TRBJ2-7	TRBV7-9	once	CASSFSQSKPAYEQYF	TGTGCCAGCAGCTTTTCCCAGTCCAAGCCTGCCTACGAGCAGTACTTC
TRBD2	TRBJ2-3	TRBV7-2	-	CASSLVSSGRVRTQYF	TGTGCCAGCAGCCTTGTCTCTAGCGGGAGAGTGCGTACGCAGTATTTT
-	TRBJ1-1	TRBV20-1	few	CSAKGWNTEAFF	TGCAGTGCAAAGGGATGGAACACTGAAGCTTTCTTT
TRBD2	TRBJ2-1	TRBV20-1	-	CSASRTSQGEQFF	TGCAGTGCTAGTAGGACTAGCCAGGGTGAGCAGTTCTTC
TRBD2	TRBJ2-1	TRBV15	many	CATSPDKRGWGDEQFF	TGTGCCACCAGCCCTGACAAGCGGGGGTGGGGGGATGAGCAGTTCTTC
TRBD2	TRBJ2-7	TRBV10-3	-	CAITHGTSGYEQYF	TGTGCCATCACCCATGGGACTAGCGGTTACGAGCAGTACTTC
-	TRBJ1-1	TRBV7-2	many	CASSLSGGPNTEAFF	TGTGCCAGCAGCTTATCCGGGGGACCGAACACTGAAGCTTTCTTT
-	TRBJ2-5	TRBV21-1	-	CASSKTAGMDETQYF	TGTGCCAGCAGCAAAACGGCAGGGATGGACGAGACCCAGTACTTC
-	TRBJ2-3	TRBV20-1	-	CSVHWGRESQYTQYF	TGCAGTGTCCACTGGGGGCGAGAAAGCCAGTATACGCAGTATTTT
TRBD1	TRBJ2-1	TRBV20-1	-	CSARGNYNEQFF	TGCAGTGCCAGGGGGAATTACAATGAGCAGTTCTTC
-	TRBJ2-5	TRBV5-5	many	CASSPAVQETQYF	TGTGCCAGCAGCCCGGCGGTCCAAGAGACCCAGTACTTC
TRBD2	TRBJ2-1	TRBV12-3/TRBV12-4	many	CASSRIAGGPYNEQFF	TGTGCCAGCAGTAGAATAGCGGGAGGCCCCTACAATGAGCAGTTCTTC
-	TRBJ2-5	TRBV6-4	few	CASSAQSKETQYF	TGTGCCAGCAGTGCACAGAGTAAAGAGACCCAGTACTTC
-	TRBJ2-5	TRBV21-1	many	CASSKLSGRADRETQYF	TGTGCCAGCAGCAAACTGAGCGGGAGGGCCGATCGGGAGACCCAGTACTTC
-	TRBJ2-3	TRBV4-3	-	CASSQGNGQWGEAQYF	TGCGCCAGCAGCCAAGGAAATGGGCAGTGGGGGGAAGCGCAGTATTTT